The 7 T cell receptor beta chains below were found in one sample sequenced in a study of blood T cells in healthy people across ages. Primed by a sample-barcoded 5' primer and a J-beta primer mix, a second PCR proceeded for about 7 to 11 cycles. TCRdb fed the 5' RACE reads into MiXCR, producing one record per CDR3 protein. The sample records about 1.7 million distinct CDR3 sequences, approximately 30% being singletons. Input material: blood. The origin of the receptors is a woman aged 25 to 45 in good health.

V gene TRBV15 combines with J gene TRBJ2-3; TRBD2 aligns across 13 bases. CDR1 and CDR2 from the germline V gene are LNHNV and YYDKDF (reference sequence). The CDR3 covers 16 residues. Trimming at V came to 7 bases and at J to 6 bases, leaving 10 bases not matched to a gene. Here the CDR3 reads CATTMELAGGADTQYF. CDR3 sequence (DNA): TGTGCCACCACCATGGAACTAGCGGGAGGGGCTGATACGCAGTATTTT.

This clonotype was observed a handful of times. The chain couples TRBV6-1 to TRBJ1-2; TRBD1 matches at 7 bases. This CDR3 spans 15 amino acids. The germline gives CDR1 MNHNS, CDR2 SASEGT. V dropped 5 bases and J dropped 4; count of bases not matched to a gene: 10. This chain's CDR3 is CASSRLQGPIYGYTF. CDR3 bases: TGTGCCAGCAGTCGTTTACAGGGGCCTATCTATGGCTACACCTTC.

In this sample, this clonotype turned up a few times. The chain is built from TRBV10-2 and TRBJ1-1, with D possibly matching TRBD1 (5 bases). The CDR3 totals 15 residues. V shed 0 bases and J shed 11 bases, with 19 bases lying between them. CDR1 and CDR2 (germline): WSHSY, SAAADI. The CDR3 bases are TGCGCCAGCAGTGAGTCCACAGGCCTACCTTTAGTTGCTTTCTTT. Its protein is CASSESTGLPLVAFF.

This clonotype was seen a handful of times. A junction boundary mismatches the germline segment, possibly from a read error. The rearrangement joins TRBV7-9 to TRBJ2-1; 7 bases align to TRBD2. The end of the DNA is better explained by TRBJ2-7, so the J call may be wrong. CDR1 is SEHNR, CDR2 FQNEAQ, per germline (reference sequence). This CDR3 is built from 16 residues. Here the CDR3 DNA reads TGTGTCAGCAGCTTCTTCCTGCGCGGGAGTACGTACGAGCAGTACTTC. It translates to CVSSFFLRGSTYEQYF.

This chain connects TRBV5-6 to TRBJ2-5, with D maybe TRBD1 (5 bases). The length of the CDR3 is 15 residues. V dropped 6 bases and J dropped 2 bases, with 17 bases sitting between them. Germline values: CDR1 SGHDT, CDR2 YYEEEE. DNA for the CDR3: TGTGCCAGCACTACAGCGACAGAATTTCAAGAGACCCAGTACTTC. Amino acid sequence: CASTTATEFQETQYF.

This chain links TRBV7-9 with TRBJ2-1, with 7 nucleotides matching TRBD2. V shed 4 bases and J 6 bases; nucleotides not matched to a gene: 6. Germline V gene sequence: CDR1 SEHNR, CDR2 FQNEAQ (reference sequence). The CDR3 consists of 14 residues. The CDR3 region has the DNA TGTGCCAGCAGCTATTTGAGCGGGGCCAATGAGCAGTTCTTC. Protein: CASSYLSGANEQFF. Looking up the rest from reference TRBV7-9 and TRBJ2-1 gives the full variable domain: DTGVSQNPRHKITKRGQNVTFRCDPISEHNRLYWYRQTLGQGPEFLTYFQNEAQLEKSRLLSDRFSAERPKGSFSTLEIQRTEQGDSAMYLCASSYLSGANEQFFGPGTRLTVL.

As for this clonotype: Germline and junction disagree at one end, which may indicate a read error. This chain links TRBV7-6 with TRBJ2-6, with 10 nucleotides matching TRBD1. Germline V CDR1 and CDR2: SGHVS, FNYEAQ. The CDR3 is 20 residues long. The CDR3 loop is CASSLAHGDRGLSGAIVLTF. CDR3 bases: TGTGCCAGCAGCTTAGCGCATGGGGACAGGGGCCTCTCTGGGGCCATCGTCCTGACTTTC.